A single sample is the source of the 12 T cell receptor beta chains below, sequenced in a study of blood T cell repertoires in COVID-19. Produced via immunoSEQ multiplex PCR; TCRdb's table is partial and in-frame only. Of some 300,000 clones in the sample, approximately 90% were seen once. Sequenced sample: peripheral blood. These receptors were obtained from a woman aged 45-60 years with COVID-19, enrolled during active disease.

The rearrangement joins TRBV2 to TRBJ2-2; possibly TRBD2 for D (5 bases). CDR3 length: 17 residues. The germline V gene has CDR1 SNHLY and CDR2 FYNNEI. Deletions cut 1 base from V and 4 bases from J, with 16 bases between. For the CDR3, the DNA is TGTGCCAGCAGTGAAGAAGTTCGGGGTTCCCTCACCGGGGAGCTGTTTTTT. This encodes CASSEEVRGSLTGELFF. Combining the CDR3 with reference TRBV2 and TRBJ2-2 gives the whole variable domain EPEVTQTPSHQVTQMGQEVILRCVPISNHLYFYWYRQILGQKVEFLVSFYNNEISEKSEIFDDQFSVERPDGSNFTLKIRSTKLEDSAMYFCASSEEVRGSLTGELFFGEGSRLTVL.

This sequence joins TRBV7-9 and TRBJ1-3, with D possibly matching TRBD1 (5 bases). Germline loops: CDR1 SEHNR, CDR2 FQNEAQ (reference sequence). The CDR3 extends over 15 amino acids. The ends were cut back, 3 bases at V and 0 bases at J, with 9 bases in the middle. In nucleotides, the CDR3 is TGTGCCAGCAGCTTGACAGCAACCTCTGGAAACACCATATATTTT. It yields the protein CASSLTATSGNTIYF.

The V gene is TRBV4-2, the J gene TRBJ1-1; 8 nucleotides agree with TRBD1. There are 17 residues in the CDR3. The V and J ends lost 0 bases and 7 bases, in that order; junction bases with no gene match: 13. Germline CDR1 and CDR2: LGHNA and YNFKEQ. This chain's CDR3 is CASSQEARGLLLVEAFF. The DNA of the CDR3 is TGTGCCAGCAGCCAAGAAGCCAGGGGGCTATTGCTTGTTGAAGCTTTCTTT.

The CDR3 nucleotides read TGTGCCAGCAGCCAAGCGGGACTACTTGATGAGCAGTTCTTC. Protein sequence: CASSQAGLLDEQFF. The J gene is TRBJ2-1, the V gene TRBV3-1 (or the pseudogene TRBV3-2); 7 nucleotides line up with TRBD2. From germline, CDR1 is LGHDT and CDR2 YNNKEL (reference sequence). CDR3 length: 14 amino acids. J gave up 8 bases and V 1 base, and 5 bases lay outside the gene matches.

The J gene is TRBJ2-3, the V gene TRBV30; TRBD1 might be the D (5 bases). CDR1 is GTSNPN, CDR2 SVGIG, per germline (reference sequence). The CDR3 sequence is 15 residues long. Between the trimmed V and J ends, which lost 0 bases and 4 bases, there was a span of 14 bases. CDR3 sequence: CAWSVFLQGPDTQYF. Here the CDR3 DNA reads TGTGCCTGGAGTGTATTCCTGCAGGGCCCAGATACGCAGTATTTT.

This sequence joins TRBV16 and TRBJ2-5; D gene unclear. Trimming shortened V by 0 bases and J by 5 bases, and 10 bases separated the two germline ends. Per germline, CDR1 KGHSY and CDR2 FQNENV. The CDR3 is made up of 14 amino acids. CDR3: CASSQSESRETQYF. CDR3 nucleotides: TGTGCCAGCAGCCAATCTGAGTCGCGGGAGACCCAGTACTTC.

This rearrangement joins TRBV9 to TRBJ2-7; 9 nucleotides line up with TRBD1. Germline-derived CDR1 and CDR2 are SGDLS and YYNGEE. The CDR3 extends over 15 amino acids. Trimming removed 3 bases from V and 1 base from J; junction bases left unmatched: 5. In DNA, the CDR3 is TGTGCCAGCAGCGCGGGGACAGGGAGTTCCTACGAGCAGTACTTC. Residues: CASSAGTGSSYEQYF.

The chain links TRBV9 to TRBJ1-1, with no clear D. Germline assignment: CDR1 SGDLS and CDR2 YYNGEE. There are 14 residues in the CDR3. Trimming pared 3 bases from V and 0 bases from J, leaving 9 bases between. CDR3: CASSASGLNTEAFF. CDR3 DNA sequence: TGTGCCAGCAGCGCTAGCGGCCTGAACACTGAAGCTTTCTTT.

This clone is a singleton in its sample. The chain joins TRBV13 to TRBJ2-3; 13 bases match TRBD2. The J segment lost 6 bases and the V segment lost 5 bases, leaving 14 bases of the junction unmatched. The CDR3 length is 18 residues. The V gene's germline CDR1 is PRHDT and CDR2 FYEKMQ (reference sequence). The CDR3 protein is CASSATTWTSGSSDTQYF. Here the CDR3 DNA reads TGTGCCAGCAGCGCTACCACCTGGACTAGCGGGAGCTCGGATACGCAGTATTTT.

In regard to this clone: One end of the junction is discordant with germline, which a read error may explain. This chain uses TRBV6-1 with TRBJ1-1; weak D call: TRBD1 (6 bases). The CDR3 is 14 residues long. CDR1 and CDR2 from the germline V gene are MNHNS and SASEGT. DNA of the CDR3: TGTGCCAGCAGAGAAGGACAGCCAAACACTGAAGCTTTCTTT. It encodes CASREGQPNTEAFF.

V and J are TRBV9 and TRBJ2-2, with D unresolved. Germline assignment: CDR1 SGDLS and CDR2 YYNGEE. Trimming took off 3 bases at V and 1 base at J, with 7 bases between the two ends. The CDR3 loop spans 14 amino acids. DNA for the CDR3: TGTGCCAGCAGCGCATCAGGGAACACCGGGGAGCTGTTTTTT. This translates into CASSASGNTGELFF.

The chain combines TRBV13 with TRBJ1-4, with D perhaps matching TRBD1 (6 bases). The CDR3 spans 12 residues. V was trimmed by 6 bases and J by 7 bases, leaving 9 bases between them. The germline V gene has CDR1 PRHDT and CDR2 FYEKMQ (reference sequence). CDR3 amino acids: CASRGTSEKLFF. The CDR3 DNA follows: TGTGCCAGCAGGGGGACATCTGAAAAACTGTTTTTT. The whole variable domain, filled in from reference TRBV13 and TRBJ1-4, reads AAGVIQSPRHLIKEKRETATLKCYPIPRHDTVYWYQQGPGQDPQFLISFYEKMQSDKGSIPDRFSAQQFSDYHSELNMSSLELGDSALYFCASRGTSEKLFFGSGTQLSVL.